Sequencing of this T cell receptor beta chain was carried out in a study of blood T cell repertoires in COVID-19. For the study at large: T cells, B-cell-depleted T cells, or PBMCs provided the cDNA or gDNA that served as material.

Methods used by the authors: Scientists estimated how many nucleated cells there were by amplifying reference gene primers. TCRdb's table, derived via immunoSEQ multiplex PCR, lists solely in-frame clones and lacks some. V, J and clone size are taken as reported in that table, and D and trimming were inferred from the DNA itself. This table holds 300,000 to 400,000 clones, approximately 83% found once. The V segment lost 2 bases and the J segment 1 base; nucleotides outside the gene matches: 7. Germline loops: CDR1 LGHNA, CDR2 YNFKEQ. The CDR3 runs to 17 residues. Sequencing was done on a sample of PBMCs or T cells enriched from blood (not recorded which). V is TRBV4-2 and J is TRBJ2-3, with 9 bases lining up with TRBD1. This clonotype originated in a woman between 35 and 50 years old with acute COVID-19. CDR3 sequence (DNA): TGTGCCAGCAGCCAATCTGACCGGGACAGGGGCACAGATACGCAGTATTTT. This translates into CASSQSDRDRGTDTQYF.